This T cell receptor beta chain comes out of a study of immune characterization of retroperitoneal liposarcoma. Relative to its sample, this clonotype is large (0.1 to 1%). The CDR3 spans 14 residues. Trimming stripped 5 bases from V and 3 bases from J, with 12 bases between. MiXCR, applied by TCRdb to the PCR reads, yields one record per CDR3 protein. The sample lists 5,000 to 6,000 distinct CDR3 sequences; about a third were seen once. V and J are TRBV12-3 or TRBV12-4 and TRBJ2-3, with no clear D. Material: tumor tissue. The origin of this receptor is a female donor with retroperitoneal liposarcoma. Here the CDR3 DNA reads TGTGCCAGCAGTCCTGTGTTTGAGACAGATACGCAGTATTTT. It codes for CASSPVFETDTQYF.